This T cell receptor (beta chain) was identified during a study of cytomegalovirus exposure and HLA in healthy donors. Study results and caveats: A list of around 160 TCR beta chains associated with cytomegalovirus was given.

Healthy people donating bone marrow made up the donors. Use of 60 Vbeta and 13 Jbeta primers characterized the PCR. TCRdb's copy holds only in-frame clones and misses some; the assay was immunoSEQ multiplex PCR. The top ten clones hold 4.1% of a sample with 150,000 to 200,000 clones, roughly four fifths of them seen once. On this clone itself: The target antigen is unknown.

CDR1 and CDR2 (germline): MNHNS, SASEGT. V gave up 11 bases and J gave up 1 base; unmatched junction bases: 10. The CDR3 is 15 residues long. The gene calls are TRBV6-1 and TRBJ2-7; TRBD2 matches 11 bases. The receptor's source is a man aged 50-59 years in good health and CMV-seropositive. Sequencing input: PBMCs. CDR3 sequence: CAHQEGLADSYEQYF. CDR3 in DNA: TGTGCCCACCAGGAGGGACTAGCGGATTCCTACGAGCAGTACTTC.